These 24 T cell receptor beta chains originate from one sample sequenced in a study of T cells in Graves' hyperthyroidism and ophthalmopathy (dated by TCRdb to about 2019). To prepare the library, multiplex PCR was applied. TCRdb lists the instrument as Illumina HiSeq 2000. The TCR beta CDR3 regions were amplified from RNA transcripts. The TCR CDR3 was subjected to a first round of RT-PCR using the HTBI primer set and the Qiagen OneStep RT-PCR kit. TCRdb handled the public reads itself, with Q25 trimming in fastp and clone calling in MiXCR, and kept productive beta chains. Each record represents a unique CDR3 protein, reported with the most common genes and DNA among its rows. The table for this sample lists around 200,000 distinct CDR3 sequences; around 18% of them were counted only once. The ten largest clones represent about two fifths of the sample. The source material was blood. These TCRs come from a middle-aged man with Graves' hyperthyroidism.

The V gene is TRBV5-5, the J gene TRBJ2-5; TRBD2 matches at 9 bases. The V gene end was trimmed by 0 bases and the J gene end by 3 bases; junction bases not matched to a gene: 6. The CDR3 has 16 residues. Germline V lookup: CDR1 SGHKS, CDR2 YYEKEE (reference sequence). The CDR3 reads CASSLGRGGLKETQYF. CDR3 sequence (DNA): TGTGCCAGCAGCTTGGGGCGGGGGGGTTTGAAAGAGACCCAGTACTTC.

The chain links TRBV7-3 to TRBJ2-3, with TRBD2 identical over 8 bases. This CDR3 has 19 residues. Losses at the gene ends were 4 bases for V and 2 bases for J; bases not matched to a gene: 17. Germline loops: CDR1 SGHTA, CDR2 FQGTGA. CDR3 DNA sequence: TGTGCCAGCAGCTCTCGCCTTAGCGGGGCCCGTATTCACACAGATACGCAGTATTTT. Translating it yields CASSSRLSGARIHTDTQYF.

This chain uses TRBV5-1 with TRBJ1-3, with D hard to call. Per germline, CDR1 SGHRS and CDR2 YFSETQ. Trimming pared 3 bases from V and 2 bases from J, leaving 12 bases between. This CDR3 comprises 15 residues. The CDR3 DNA follows: TGCGCCAGCAGCTCCCCGAAAGACCCTGGAAACACCATATATTTT. Protein product: CASSSPKDPGNTIYF.

This clonotype showed up just a few times. CDR3 coding DNA: TGTGCCAGTAGTATTGCGGGCCGGGGACAGGGTACCAATCAGTACTTC. Its protein is CASSIAGRGQGTNQYF. The chain couples TRBV19 to TRBJ2-4, with 9 bases lining up with TRBD1. The junction had 15 bases not matched to a gene; V was cut back by 3 bases and J by 12 bases. Germline V CDR1 and CDR2: LNHDA, SQIVND (reference sequence). The CDR3 runs to 16 residues.

The CDR3 protein is CASSGIGTGEETQYF. DNA for the CDR3: TGCGCCAGCAGCGGGATCGGGACAGGGGAAGAGACCCAGTACTTC. J is TRBJ2-5 and V is TRBV5-1; TRBD1 agrees at 10 bases. The CDR3 totals 15 residues. Germline CDR1 and CDR2: SGHRS and YFSETQ. V shed 4 bases, J shed 3 bases, and the junction held 6 bases outside the gene matches.

This clonotype was picked up many times. The chain couples TRBV5-1 to TRBJ2-1, with 7 bases matching TRBD1. This CDR3 spans 12 amino acids. CDR1 and CDR2 from the germline V gene are SGHRS and YFSETQ. V gave up 4 bases and J gave up 11 bases; unmatched junction bases: 6. CDR3 protein: CASSTGTDKQFF. CDR3 coding DNA: TGCGCCAGCAGCACCGGGACAGATAAGCAGTTCTTC.

This clonotype was picked up many times. The rearrangement joins TRBV18 to TRBJ1-1; 8 bases align to TRBD1. CDR1 and CDR2 (germline): KGHSH, LQKENI. The V segment lost 3 bases and the J segment 3 bases; nucleotides outside the gene matches: 9. The CDR3 has 16 amino acids. CDR3 DNA: TGTGCCAGCTCACCCAGGACAGGGACAAGGTACACTGAAGCTTTCTTT. Protein sequence: CASSPRTGTRYTEAFF. Supplemented by reference TRBV18 and TRBJ1-1, the full variable domain reads NAGVMQNPRHLVRRRGQEARLRCSPMKGHSHVYWYRQLPEEGLKFMVYLQKENIIDESGMPKERFSAEFPKEGPSILRIQQVVRGDSAAYFCASSPRTGTRYTEAFFGQGTRLTVV.

This clonotype has just a few counts. The chain joins TRBV4-3 to TRBJ1-2, with D unclear. In germline, CDR1 is LGHNA, CDR2 YSLEER. V was clipped by 1 base and J by 0 bases, with 12 bases between them. The CDR3 contains 16 residues. CDR3 nucleotide sequence: TGCGCCAGCAGCCAAGCCCCACGGGTCGCTAACTATGGCTACACCTTC. As protein: CASSQAPRVANYGYTF.

This clonotype was picked up many times. V gene TRBV28 combines with J gene TRBJ1-2; 9 nucleotides match TRBD1. This CDR3 comprises 15 residues. Per germline, CDR1 MDHEN and CDR2 SYDVKM. The trim removed 3 bases at V and 9 bases at J, leaving 11 bases unmatched. CDR3 DNA sequence: TGTGCCAGCAGTTTCCTTACCGGGACAGGGTTGAGCTACACCTTC. As protein: CASSFLTGTGLSYTF.

This clonotype was counted ten times or more. The chain is built from TRBV27 and TRBJ2-2; D is uncertain. V lost 3 bases and J lost 6, with 8 bases in between. The germline V gene encodes CDR1 MNHEY and CDR2 SMNVEV (reference sequence). CDR3 length: 13 residues. The CDR3 nucleotides read TGTGCCAGCAGTTTCTTCTTTCCCGGGGAGCTGTTTTTT. Translating gives CASSFFFPGELFF.

The table lists this clonotype with many counts. This chain connects TRBV20-1 to TRBJ2-7, with TRBD1 matching over 10 bases. CDR3 length equals 12 residues. Germline V gene data show CDR1 as DFQATT and CDR2 as SNEGSKA (reference sequence). V lost 5 bases to trimming and J lost 6 bases; unmatched junction nucleotides: 4. The CDR3 reads CSAGQGVGEQYF. The CDR3 DNA reads TGCAGTGCTGGACAGGGGGTCGGCGAGCAGTACTTC.

This clonotype appeared many times. V gene TRBV7-2 combines with J gene TRBJ2-7; no reliable D call. The V gene's germline CDR1 is SGHTA and CDR2 FQGNSA. The length of the CDR3 is 13 residues. V was clipped by 4 bases and J by 6 bases, with 13 bases between them. The CDR3 DNA reads as TGTGCCAGCAGCTCCGACGGGTGGTTCGAGCAGTACTTC. Amino acids: CASSSDGWFEQYF.

This clonotype was recorded at least ten times. The CDR3 region has the DNA TGTGCCAGCAGCGTCTCACAGGGGCTGAGCGAAAAACTGTTTTTT. The encoded protein is CASSVSQGLSEKLFF. V is TRBV7-9 and J is TRBJ1-4; 7 positions agree with TRBD1. Germline CDR1 reads SEHNR; CDR2 reads FQNEAQ (reference sequence). V shed 5 bases and J 8 bases; nucleotides not matched to a gene: 11. The CDR3 runs to 15 residues.

This clonotype was counted many times. The V and J genes are TRBV20-1 and TRBJ2-1, with 7 nucleotides matching TRBD2. The CDR3 has 14 amino acids. Germline CDR1 is DFQATT and CDR2 is SNEGSKA (reference sequence). With 0 bases clipped from V and 7 bases from J, the junction kept 6 bases outside the gene matches. The CDR3 DNA follows: TGCAGTGCTAGAGATAGACGGGGGGTGAATGAGCAGTTCTTC. Residues: CSARDRRGVNEQFF.

Many counts were recorded for this clonotype. The chain uses TRBV10-3 and TRBJ2-3; D is unresolved. The CDR3 contains 11 residues. Germline CDR1 and CDR2: ENHRY and SYGVKD. Trimming removed 4 bases from V and 1 base from J, with 0 bases in between. The CDR3 sequence is CAISGTDTQYF. CDR3 DNA: TGTGCCATCAGTGGCACAGATACGCAGTATTTT.

This clonotype was detected ten times or more. This chain connects TRBV20-1 to TRBJ2-2; TRBD2 matches 8 bases. CDR1 and CDR2 (germline): DFQATT, SNEGSKA (reference sequence). With 5 bases clipped from V and 8 bases from J, the junction kept 13 bases outside the gene matches. The CDR3 is 15 residues long. The CDR3 loop reads CSASTGLELSGELFF. The CDR3 nucleotides are TGCAGTGCTTCGACGGGACTAGAACTAAGTGGGGAGCTGTTTTTT.

This clonotype was recorded many times. In DNA form, the CDR3 reads TGTGCCATCAGGGGCGAGCGCCAAGAGACCCAGTACTTC. It translates to CAIRGERQETQYF. J is TRBJ2-5 and V is TRBV10-3; D ambiguous. Germline loops: CDR1 ENHRY, CDR2 SYGVKD. V was trimmed by 6 bases and J by 1 base, leaving 9 bases between them. This CDR3 comprises 13 residues.

This clonotype came up a few times. This chain connects TRBV20-1 to TRBJ2-7; 7 bases agree with TRBD1. V trimming: 2 bases; J trimming: 2 bases; junction bases outside the gene matches: 6. In germline, CDR1 is DFQATT, CDR2 SNEGSKA (reference sequence). CDR3 size: 14 residues. DNA of the CDR3: TGCAGTGCTAGAAAGCCAGGGGGTGCCTACGAGCAGTACTTC. Its translation: CSARKPGGAYEQYF.

This clonotype occurred many times. V usage is TRBV28 and J usage is TRBJ1-2; 8 nucleotides align to TRBD1. The germline CDR1 and CDR2 sequences are MDHEN and SYDVKM. V dropped 3 bases and J dropped 8; count of bases not matched to a gene: 8. This CDR3 comprises 14 residues. CDR3 amino acids: CASSFRAGGAGYTF. In DNA, the CDR3 is TGTGCCAGCAGTTTCCGAGCAGGGGGCGCGGGCTACACCTTC.

The CDR3 DNA sequence: TGCAGTGCTACTGAGCGGGAGGCCGGGGGGGAGACCCAGTACTTC. Its translation: CSATEREAGGETQYF. The chain couples TRBV20-1 to TRBJ2-5, with TRBD2 matching 9 bases. Germline V CDR1 and CDR2: DFQATT, SNEGSKA (reference sequence). This CDR3 is 15 amino acids long. V trimming: 4 bases; J trimming: 5 bases; junction bases outside the gene matches: 11.

This clonotype was recorded a few times. J is TRBJ2-3 and V is TRBV5-5; possible D gene TRBD2, 5 bases. This CDR3 has 13 residues. V lost 3 bases and J lost 7, with 12 bases in between. The germline gives CDR1 SGHKS, CDR2 YYEKEE (reference sequence). The CDR3 bases are TGTGCCAGCAGCTCCCCCGGGGTCTATACGCAGTATTTT. It codes for CASSSPGVYTQYF.

This clonotype was recorded many times. V usage is TRBV29-1 and J usage is TRBJ2-3, with a tentative D call TRBD1 (8 bases). Trimming cost V 3 bases and J 4 bases, with 20 bases left between them. Germline CDR1 SQVTM, CDR2 ANQGSEA. This CDR3 is 16 amino acids long. In DNA form, the CDR3 reads TGCAGCGTTGAGTCCCCCGGACAGGGAGGGCCAGATACGCAGTATTTT. It yields the protein CSVESPGQGGPDTQYF.

CDR3 sequence: CASSVLKGLDSPLHF. In DNA, the CDR3 is TGTGCCAGCAGTGTTCTGAAGGGGCTCGATTCACCCCTCCACTTT. The chain is built from TRBV6-4 and TRBJ1-6, with TRBD1 as a possible D gene (5 bases). Trimming removed 4 bases at V and 8 bases at J, with 15 bases between. CDR1 and CDR2 (germline): MRHNA, SNTAGT. The CDR3 totals 15 residues.

This clonotype has ten or more counts. CDR3 in amino acids: CASSRLRGIYEQYF. The CDR3 region has the DNA TGTGCCAGCTCACGCTTGCGGGGGATCTACGAGCAGTACTTC. The gene calls are TRBV18 and TRBJ2-7, with TRBD2 identical over 7 bases. From germline, CDR1 is KGHSH and CDR2 LQKENI. The CDR3 has 14 residues. Trimming at V came to 4 bases and at J to 3 bases, leaving 6 bases not matched to a gene.